The 26 T cell receptor beta chains presented below share a single source sample, sequenced in a study of shared clonotypes between healthy human individuals. Clones were sequenced by immunoSEQ multiplex PCR, and TCRdb holds only the in-frame ones, with some missing. The sample has approximately 460,000 clones, around 77% seen once. The material sequenced was PBMCs. These TCRs come from a middle-aged woman in good health. Some clones in this sample may be carry-over from other donors' samples.

V usage is TRBV7-9 and J usage is TRBJ2-5; D unresolved. V shed 1 base and J shed 13 bases, with 16 bases lying between them. The CDR3 covers 13 residues. Germline CDR1 reads SEHNR; CDR2 reads FQNEAQ (reference sequence). This chain's CDR3 is CASSLGVGPRPYF. The CDR3 region has the DNA TGTGCCAGCAGCTTAGGGGTTGGGCCCAGGCCGTACTTC.

The V gene is TRBV6-5, the J gene TRBJ2-2; 7 bases fit TRBD1. The CDR3 extends over 15 amino acids. Germline assignment: CDR1 MNHEY and CDR2 SVGAGI. Unmatched junction bases numbered 4, after V lost 0 bases and J lost 6 bases. The CDR3 sequence: CASSYSGTVAGELFF. CDR3 bases: TGTGCCAGCAGTTACTCCGGGACAGTGGCCGGGGAGCTGTTTTTT.

The chain recombines TRBV6-4 with TRBJ2-5; 9 bases are a match to TRBD2. In germline, CDR1 is MRHNA, CDR2 SNTAGT. This CDR3 comprises 18 residues. The J segment lost 5 bases and the V segment lost 6 bases, leaving 19 bases of the junction unmatched. CDR3 region: CASSLPGLAEAGVETQYF. The CDR3, as DNA: TGTGCCAGCAGCTTACCGGGACTAGCAGAAGCGGGGGTGGAGACCCAGTACTTC.

This chain links TRBV9 with TRBJ2-7; the match to TRBD1 covers 7 bases. Germline V lookup: CDR1 SGDLS, CDR2 YYNGEE. J was trimmed by 5 bases and V by 3 bases; bases with no gene match: 8. This CDR3 is built from 14 residues. As DNA, the CDR3 is TGTGCCAGCAGCGCCCGACAGGGTAGCAACGAGCAGTACTTC. It translates to CASSARQGSNEQYF.

Notes on this clone: A read error is likely here: a far larger clone is one base away. The gene calls are TRBV30 and TRBJ1-1; 9 nucleotides match TRBD1. The CDR3 is made up of 13 amino acids. Germline loops: CDR1 GTSNPN, CDR2 SVGIG (reference sequence). V gave up 8 bases and J gave up 6 bases; unmatched junction bases: 10. Here the CDR3 reads CARDAQGASEAFF. In DNA form, the CDR3 reads TGTGCCCGAGACGCACAGGGGGCGTCTGAAGCTTTCTTT.

V and J are TRBV15 and TRBJ1-5; 7 bases match TRBD1. The CDR3 has 15 residues. CDR1 and CDR2 (germline): LNHNV, YYDKDF (reference sequence). The V segment lost 0 bases and the J segment 6 bases; nucleotides outside the gene matches: 5. The CDR3 DNA is TGTGCCACCAGCAGAGATTCAGGGGGGGGTCAGCCCCAGCATTTT. Translated, it gives CATSRDSGGGQPQHF. The whole variable domain, filled in from reference TRBV15 and TRBJ1-5, reads DAMVIQNPRYQVTQFGKPVTLSCSQTLNHNVMYWYQQKSSQAPKLLFHYYDKDFNNEADTPDNFQSRRPNTSFCFLDIRSPGLGDTAMYLCATSRDSGGGQPQHFGDGTRLSIL.

The chain carries TRBV18 and TRBJ2-3, with unresolved D. V was cut by 0 bases and J by 3 bases, with 10 bases left in between. CDR1 KGHSH and CDR2 LQKENI come from the germline V gene. The CDR3 is 15 amino acids. The CDR3 nucleotides read TGTGCCAGCTCACCACCTAACAGCAAGACAGATACGCAGTATTTT. Its translation: CASSPPNSKTDTQYF.

V is TRBV19 and J is TRBJ2-7, with 12 nucleotides matching TRBD2. Germline CDR1 is LNHDA and CDR2 is SQIVND (reference sequence). The CDR3 covers 15 residues. After removal of 5 bases from V and 3 bases from J, the junction contained 5 bases not matched to a gene. This CDR3 reads CASSAGLAGHYEQYF. The DNA of the CDR3 is TGTGCCAGTAGTGCGGGACTAGCGGGCCACTACGAGCAGTACTTC.

As concerns this clone: Other DNA sequences in this sample translate to the same CDR3. The V call is TRBV15, the J call TRBJ1-5; no clear D. CDR1 LNHNV and CDR2 YYDKDF come from the germline V gene (reference sequence). This CDR3 is built from 14 residues. Trimming shortened V by 1 base and J by 1 base, and 5 bases separated the two germline ends. The CDR3 loop is CATSRGRSNQPQHF. CDR3 coding DNA: TGTGCCACCAGCAGAGGTCGAAGCAATCAGCCCCAGCATTTT.

This clone was seen ten or more times. The same CDR3 is also encoded by other DNA sequences in this sample. The chain recombines TRBV7-9 with TRBJ2-7; 8 positions match TRBD1. Trimming removed 9 bases from V and 0 bases from J; junction bases left unmatched: 13. CDR3 length equals 16 residues. CDR1 is SEHNR, CDR2 FQNEAQ, per germline (reference sequence). CDR3 sequence reads: CARFLRQGKYSYEQYF. As DNA, the CDR3 is TGTGCCAGGTTTTTGAGACAGGGGAAATACTCCTACGAGCAGTACTTC. Using reference TRBV7-9 and TRBJ2-7 for the parts outside the CDR3, the full variable domain is DTGVSQNPRHKITKRGQNVTFRCDPISEHNRLYWYRQTLGQGPEFLTYFQNEAQLEKSRLLSDRFSAERPKGSFSTLEIQRTEQGDSAMYLCARFLRQGKYSYEQYFGPGTRLTVT.

In this sample, this clone turned up once. The rearrangement links TRBV2 to TRBJ1-2; no firm D call. The CDR3 is made up of 14 amino acids. The V gene's germline CDR1 is SNHLY and CDR2 FYNNEI. V was clipped by 7 bases and J by 6 bases, with 18 bases between them. The CDR3 is CASIKEVSAHGYTF. As DNA, the CDR3 is TGTGCCAGCATTAAGGAGGTGTCCGCCCATGGCTACACCTTC.

The chain combines TRBV30 with TRBJ1-1, with D possibly being TRBD1 (5 bases). There are 12 residues in the CDR3. Between the trimmed V and J ends, which lost 4 bases and 5 bases, there was a span of 11 bases. Germline V gene data show CDR1 as GTSNPN and CDR2 as SVGIG (reference sequence). CDR3 sequence: CAWILWGTEAFF. DNA for the CDR3: TGTGCCTGGATCCTCTGGGGGACTGAAGCTTTCTTT.

The V call is TRBV5-1, the J call TRBJ2-7; 7 nucleotides match TRBD1. CDR3 size: 13 residues. Germline V gene data show CDR1 as SGHRS and CDR2 as YFSETQ. J was trimmed by 6 bases and V by 4 bases; bases with no gene match: 7. The chain's CDR3 is CASSPNSGGEQYF. The CDR3, as DNA: TGCGCCAGCAGCCCTAATTCAGGGGGCGAGCAGTACTTC.

This chain uses TRBV23-1 with TRBJ1-5; unclear D gene. TRBV23-1 is designated an ORF whose function remains uncertain. V lost 6 bases and J lost 3, with 21 bases in between. This CDR3 contains 17 residues. The CDR3 here is CASSDPLTEQTNQPQHF. CDR3 sequence (DNA): TGCGCCAGCAGCGATCCCCTGACGGAACAGACCAATCAGCCCCAGCATTTT.

V and J are TRBV6-5 and TRBJ2-1; no reliable D call. V gave up 4 bases and J gave up 1 base, with 14 bases separating them. The CDR3 spans 16 residues. Germline loops: CDR1 MNHEY, CDR2 SVGAGI. CDR3 sequence (DNA): TGTGCCAGCAGTTCCCGGGCCGCAACTTCCTACAATGAGCAGTTCTTC. The encoded protein is CASSSRAATSYNEQFF.

With respect to this clone: This is likely a read error, given that the CDR3 carries no conserved phenylalanine or tryptophan at its end. This chain connects TRBV18 to TRBJ2-4; perhaps D is TRBD1 or TRBD2 (5 bases each). The CDR3 runs to 12 residues. With 3 bases removed from V and 10 bases from J, the gap between germline ends came to 10 bases. The germline V gene has CDR1 KGHSH and CDR2 LQKENI. In nucleotides, the CDR3 is TGTGCCAGCTCACCGGTCGGGGCTATTCAGTACCTC. The encoded protein is CASSPVGAIQYL.

CDR3: CASRVFINTEAFF. The CDR3, as DNA: TGTGCCAGCAGGGTCTTCATTAACACTGAAGCTTTCTTT. The chain has TRBV5-4 and TRBJ1-1; no definite D call. The CDR3 consists of 13 residues. Trimming cost V 5 bases and J 2 bases, with 10 bases left between them. The V gene's germline CDR1 is SGHNT and CDR2 YYREEE (reference sequence).

This clone was counted a single time. The chain is built from TRBV6-1 and TRBJ2-5; TRBD2 agrees at 10 bases. Germline assignment: CDR1 MNHNS and CDR2 SASEGT. V shed 8 bases and J 4 bases; nucleotides not matched to a gene: 7. CDR3 length equals 14 residues. CDR3 sequence (DNA): TGTGCCAGCGGCCCGGGACTAGCGTCAGAGACCCAGTACTTC. This codes for CASGPGLASETQYF.

This clone was counted once. The chain joins TRBV5-1 to TRBJ2-3; D perhaps matches TRBD2 (5 bases). Germline V CDR1 and CDR2: SGHRS, YFSETQ. The germline V and J ends were trimmed by 5 bases and 3 bases, with 13 bases remaining between them. CDR3 length: 14 residues. The CDR3 coding sequence is TGCGCCAGCAGAGGACTCTCGGGGACAGATACGCAGTATTTT. It codes for CASRGLSGTDTQYF.

The rearrangement joins TRBV7-2 to TRBJ2-7; no clear D. This CDR3 contains 15 residues. Trimming left V 5 bases short and J 2 bases short, with 16 bases between. Germline values: CDR1 SGHTA, CDR2 FQGNSA. The CDR3 here is CASSPHLQYAYEQYF. CDR3 in DNA: TGTGCCAGCAGCCCACATCTACAATATGCCTACGAGCAGTACTTC.

Note on this clone: Given a far larger clone just one base away, this is likely a sequencing read error. This specimen includes other DNA sequences encoding the same CDR3. The genes are TRBV15 and TRBJ2-7; no clear D gene. V was trimmed by 4 bases and J by 7 bases, leaving 14 bases between them. This CDR3 spans 13 amino acids. Germline lookup yields CDR1 LNHNV and CDR2 YYDKDF (reference sequence). The CDR3 is CATSKGQMGEQYF. DNA of the CDR3: TGTGCCACCAGCAAAGGGCAGATGGGGGAGCAGTACTTC. Drawing the rest from reference TRBV15 and TRBJ2-7, the complete variable domain is DAMVIQNPRYQVTQFGKPVTLSCSQTLNHNVMYWYQQKSSQAPKLLFHYYDKDFNNEADTPDNFQSRRPNTSFCFLDIRSPGLGDTAMYLCATSKGQMGEQYFGPGTRLTVT.

The rearrangement joins TRBV28 to TRBJ1-2, with D possibly TRBD1 on 5 matching bases. Trimming took off 6 bases at V and 0 bases at J, with 14 bases between the two ends. CDR3 length equals 15 residues. The V gene's germline CDR1 is MDHEN and CDR2 SYDVKM. The CDR3 DNA reads TGTGCCAGCAGCTCCGGGACCGGCCCTAACTATGGCTACACCTTC. Translation: CASSSGTGPNYGYTF.

V is TRBV7-2 and J is TRBJ2-5, with unresolved D. The ends were cut back, 4 bases at V and 6 bases at J, with 6 bases in the middle. Per germline, CDR1 SGHTA and CDR2 FQGNSA. This CDR3 is built from 11 residues. In nucleotides, the CDR3 is TGTGCCAGCAGCTCCTTCCAGACCCAGTACTTC. As protein: CASSSFQTQYF.

This clone was seen a handful of times. The chain links TRBV7-3 to TRBJ2-2, with 9 positions matching TRBD2. Germline CDR1 and CDR2: SGHTA and FQGTGA. With V trimmed by 8 bases and J by 1 base, 5 bases remained unmatched. The CDR3 spans 15 residues. This CDR3 is CASLGTSLNTGELFF. Here the CDR3 DNA reads TGTGCCAGCCTGGGGACTAGCTTGAACACCGGGGAGCTGTTTTTT.

There are a few counts of this clone. The chain recombines TRBV28 with TRBJ1-5; maybe TRBD1 (6 bases). V was pared by 5 bases and J by 7 bases, with 15 bases between. The CDR3 length is 14 residues. Germline CDR1 MDHEN, CDR2 SYDVKM. CDR3 in DNA: TGTGCCAGCAGTCCTGGGGGGGCTCGACAGCCCCAGCATTTT. Protein: CASSPGGARQPQHF.

The chain recombines TRBV7-2 with TRBJ1-5, with a possible D match to TRBD1 (5 bases). This CDR3 is built from 15 residues. The V end lost 1 base, the J end lost 3 bases, and 10 bases lay between the germline ends. Germline V gene sequence: CDR1 SGHTA, CDR2 FQGNSA. The CDR3 sequence is CASSLVGTFNQPQHF. CDR3 DNA sequence: TGTGCCAGCAGCTTAGTTGGGACCTTCAATCAGCCCCAGCATTTT.